This record looks at one TCR beta chain sequence and its context. The entry originates in a study of blood T cell repertoires in COVID-19. Study information: Both acute and convalescent COVID-19 samples were obtained from the United States, Italy and Spain.

Authors' processing steps: Reference gene primer amplification gave estimated nucleated cell counts. Sequencing used immunoSEQ multiplex PCR; TCRdb keeps in-frame clones, though not all of them. The V and J calls and clone size were taken over from that table, and D and trimming were inferred from the DNA. The sample lists approximately 50,000 clones, 83% occurring once. Germline-derived CDR1 and CDR2 are MNHEY and SVGEGT. The CDR3 contains 16 residues. The V end lost 2 bases, the J end lost 3 bases, and 17 bases lay between the germline ends. The sequencing sample was made of peripheral blood. This chain joins TRBV6-2 or TRBV6-3 and TRBJ2-7, with a weak D call TRBD1 (5 bases). The source is a human donor in a cohort sampled during active COVID-19. DNA for the CDR3: TGTGCCAGCAGTTACCCGAAGGGGCAGGCGGACTACGAGCAGTACTTC. It is translated as CASSYPKGQADYEQYF.